This TCR beta chain derives from a study of regulatory T cells in long-lasting Graves disease. The time point here: persistent/refractory GD, antithyroid drugs over 5 years with positive TRAb. PBMCs were the source of the RNA used for TCR sequencing. This clonotype was seen a handful of times. After removal of 3 bases from V and 2 bases from J, the junction contained 12 bases not matched to a gene. Germline values: CDR1 SGDLS, CDR2 YYNGEE. The CDR3 spans 18 residues. Construction of the TCR beta libraries employed iRepertoire HTBI primers in conjunction with Arm-PCR of CDR3 regions. TCRdb recomputed calls from the multiplex PCR reads with MiXCR, one row per CDR3 protein. The sample carries 350,000 to 450,000 distinct CDR3 sequences, roughly 24% recorded once.

The J gene is TRBJ1-5, the V gene TRBV9, with 9 bases aligning to TRBD1. This clonotype originated in a woman aged 40 to 50 with Graves disease. This specimen consisted of peripheral blood mononuclear cells (PBMCs), obtained when the disease was refractory, from a patient treated with antithyroid drugs. For the CDR3, the DNA is TGTGCCAGCAGCGGGCGGGACAGGGTAAATGAAGGCAATCAGCCCCAGCATTTT. It specifies CASSGRDRVNEGNQPQHF. Combining the CDR3 with reference TRBV9 and TRBJ1-5 gives the whole variable domain DSGVTQTPKHLITATGQRVTLRCSPRSGDLSVYWYQQSLDQGLQFLIQYYNGEERAKGNILERFSAQQFPDLHSELNLSSLELGDSALYFCASSGRDRVNEGNQPQHFGDGTRLSIL.